Shown below are 11 T cell receptor beta chains from a single sample sequenced in a study of spatial heterogeneity in lung cancer. Time point specified: sample taken at primary tumor resection. TCRdb re-called the 5' RACE reads with MiXCR, one entry per CDR3 protein. The table lists approximately 44,000 distinct CDR3 sequences, roughly an eighth of them singletons. The starting material was PBMCs, obtained at surgery. The source of these receptors is a male donor with early-stage non-small cell lung cancer.

The V and J genes are TRBV11-2 and TRBJ2-3; maybe TRBD2 (6 bases). Trimming removed 3 bases from V and 6 bases from J, with 13 bases in between. Germline loops: CDR1 SGHAT, CDR2 FQNNGV. This CDR3 is built from 14 residues. The CDR3 here is CASSFAGRRDTQYF. CDR3 nucleotide sequence: TGTGCCAGCAGCTTTGCGGGGCGCAGGGATACGCAGTATTTT.

This clonotype was counted a few times. This rearrangement joins TRBV7-6 to TRBJ1-3; D might be TRBD1 (5 bases). With 5 bases removed from V and 0 bases from J, the gap between germline ends came to 14 bases. The V gene's germline CDR1 is SGHVS and CDR2 FNYEAQ. CDR3 size: 16 residues. The CDR3 spells CASSGGRTNSGNTIYF. DNA of the CDR3: TGTGCCAGCAGCGGGGGACGGACTAACTCTGGAAACACCATATATTTT. Complete variable domain (other parts from reference TRBV7-6 and TRBJ1-3): GAGVSQSPRYKVTKRGQDVALRCDPISGHVSLYWYRQALGQGPEFLTYFNYEAQQDKSGLPNDRFSAERPEGSISTLTIQRTEQRDSAMYRCASSGGRTNSGNTIYFGEGSWLTVV.

The V gene is TRBV2, the J gene TRBJ2-2; 8 positions match TRBD2. V trimming: 1 base; J trimming: 5 bases; junction bases outside the gene matches: 0. The CDR3 contains 14 residues. CDR1 SNHLY and CDR2 FYNNEI come from the germline V gene. CDR3 sequence: CASSEERETGELFF. CDR3 sequence (DNA): TGTGCCAGCAGTGAAGAGCGGGAGACCGGGGAGCTGTTTTTT.

This clonotype was detected ten times or more. The chain uses TRBV3-1 and TRBJ1-6; D is ambiguous. V gave up 4 bases and J gave up 14 bases, with 15 bases separating them. The CDR3 is made up of 13 amino acids. The germline gives CDR1 LGHDT, CDR2 YNNKEL (reference sequence). The DNA for the CDR3 is TGTGCCAGCAGCCCCAGAAGCCTCTGGGCCCTCCACTTT. Protein: CASSPRSLWALHF.

V is TRBV11-1 and J is TRBJ2-5, with D perhaps matching TRBD1 (6 bases). The V gene lost 2 bases and the J gene lost 5 bases, with 15 bases spanning the gap. Germline CDR1 and CDR2: SGHAT and FQDESV (reference sequence). The CDR3 spans 15 residues. CDR3 protein: CASSLTATGQETQYF. The CDR3 bases are TGTGCCAGCAGCTTAACCGCTACAGGGCAGGAGACCCAGTACTTC.

This clonotype appeared many times. The V and J genes are TRBV4-1 and TRBJ1-2, with D maybe TRBD1 (5 bases). V was shortened by 3 bases and J by 4 bases, with 18 bases between the two germline ends. The CDR3 length is 16 residues. The germline V gene encodes CDR1 MGHRA and CDR2 YSYEKL. The CDR3 nucleotides read TGCGCCAGCAGCCAGGGGCTTAAAAGACTTAGCTATGGCTACACCTTC. Translating gives CASSQGLKRLSYGYTF.

V gene TRBV24-1 combines with J gene TRBJ1-5; D remains ambiguous. The length of the CDR3 is 14 residues. V was shortened by 0 bases and J by 5 bases, with 7 bases between the two germline ends. Germline-derived CDR1 and CDR2 are KGHDR and SFDVKD. The CDR3, as DNA: TGTGCCACCAGTGATTTGGCGAGCGATCAGCCCCAGCATTTT. Translated: CATSDLASDQPQHF.

This clonotype came up many times. The CDR3 loop is CASSLDQVGQFF. The CDR3 coding sequence is TGCGCCAGCAGCTTGGATCAGGTGGGGCAGTTCTTC. This rearrangement joins TRBV5-1 to TRBJ2-1; D is unresolved. Trimming took 0 bases from V and 12 from J, leaving 10 bases between them. Germline CDR1 SGHRS, CDR2 YFSETQ. This CDR3 contains 12 residues.

This sequence joins TRBV2 and TRBJ2-3; D is unresolved. V was shortened by 2 bases and J by 5 bases, with 5 bases between the two germline ends. Germline CDR1 SNHLY, CDR2 FYNNEI. This CDR3 is 12 amino acids long. The DNA for the CDR3 is TGTGCCAGCAGTGAAATCGGAGATACGCAGTATTTT. Protein product: CASSEIGDTQYF.

This clonotype was counted ten times or more. This rearrangement joins TRBV29-1 to TRBJ2-2; TRBD1 is a possible D gene (6 bases). V was pared by 6 bases and J by 4 bases, with 15 bases between. The germline CDR1 and CDR2 sequences are SQVTM and ANQGSEA. The CDR3 consists of 14 residues. The CDR3 DNA reads as TGCAGCGTCGACGTGGGACAATTCACCGGGGAGCTGTTTTTT. As protein: CSVDVGQFTGELFF.

This clonotype was counted between two and nine times. The rearrangement joins TRBV20-1 to TRBJ2-5; D is perhaps TRBD2 (6 bases). Germline V gene sequence: CDR1 DFQATT, CDR2 SNEGSKA (reference sequence). Trimming removed 7 bases at V and 3 bases at J, with 15 bases between. This CDR3 is built from 13 residues. CDR3 protein: CSGGPGLEETQYF. The DNA of the CDR3 is TGCAGTGGCGGGCCGGGACTTGAAGAGACCCAGTACTTC.